Given below is one T cell receptor (beta chain) in context. Its antigen is currently unknown. It was with a sample-barcoded 5' primer and a J-beta primer mix that a second PCR of roughly 7 to 11 cycles was run. Carrying 12 random nucleotides, a template-switch adaptor labeled each individual cDNA molecule. TCRdb re-derived calls from the 5' RACE reads in MiXCR, one entry per CDR3 protein. The table includes 700,000 to 800,000 distinct CDR3 sequences, roughly two fifths detected once. The data derive from a study of blood T cells in healthy people across ages. Each of the donors had around 9 milliliters of peripheral blood drawn into EDTA-treated Vacutainer tubes. Germline assignment: CDR1 SGHVS and CDR2 FNYEAQ. The CDR3 loop spans 12 amino acids. The V gene lost 5 bases and the J gene lost 2 bases, with 4 bases spanning the gap. Regarding the study as a whole: Diversity of TCR beta per million T cells declined in a roughly linear way with age.

The chain uses TRBV7-6 and TRBJ1-3; no clear D gene. Sequenced: blood. The sequence was collected from a woman aged 55 to 70 in good health. The CDR3 here is CASSMAGNTIYF. The CDR3 DNA sequence: TGTGCCAGCAGCATGGCTGGAAACACCATATATTTT.